The rows below give T cell receptor beta chains drawn from one sample of a study of T cell responses to AZD1222 COVID-19 vaccine. Assay used: immunoSEQ multiplex PCR; TCRdb lists only in-frame clones, some missing. This repertoire shows fewer than 150,000 clones, 89% found once; its top ten account for roughly 4.1%. The sample was peripheral blood, taken on day 0 of AZD1222 vaccination. These receptor sequences come from an adult in good health. The CDR3 runs from the conserved cysteine through the conserved F or W. A D gene is named only where the DNA matches it firmly. Where a row states a size, it is once, few, many or the class of an expanded clone; other rows omit it.

D gene,clone size,V gene,J gene,CDR3 protein,CDR3 DNA
.,once,TRBV14,TRBJ1-2,CASSPMDSNYGYTF,TGTGCCAGCAGCCCTATGGACAGTAACTATGGCTACACCTTC
TRBD1,.,TRBV10-2,TRBJ1-2,CASSELNRGSYTF,TGCGCCAGCAGTGAGTTAAACAGGGGTAGCTACACCTTC
TRBD2,.,TRBV5-1,TRBJ2-7,CASSSRTSGGPTGSYEQYF,TGCGCCAGCAGCTCCCGGACTAGCGGGGGACCTACGGGCTCCTACGAGCAGTACTTC
.,.,TRBV28,TRBJ1-2,CASSLIREPPYGYTF,TGTGCCAGCAGTTTGATCAGGGAACCGCCCTATGGCTACACCTTC
.,.,TRBV18,TRBJ1-1,CASSLTGNTEAFF,TGTGCCAGCTCTCTAACAGGGAACACTGAAGCTTTCTTT
.,.,TRBV5-1,TRBJ1-1,CASSTTGLNTEAFF,TGCGCCAGCAGCACTACAGGGTTGAACACTGAAGCTTTCTTT
.,.,TRBV7-9,TRBJ1-2,CASSFAPIYYGTF,TGTGCCAGCAGCTTTGCCCCGATTTACTACGGCACCTTC
.,.,TRBV6-5,TRBJ1-3,CASSSDRYSGNTIYF,TGTGCCAGCAGTTCGGACAGATACTCTGGAAACACCATATATTTT
TRBD2,.,TRBV9,TRBJ2-1,CASSVGTSGSDEQFF,TGTGCCAGCAGCGTCGGGACTAGCGGGAGCGATGAGCAGTTCTTC
.,few,TRBV16,TRBJ2-5,CASSQLGDGETQYF,TGTGCCAGCAGCCAACTGGGGGACGGGGAGACCCAGTACTTC
TRBD1,.,TRBV5-1,TRBJ1-2,CASSLDGTGTIGGYTF,TGCGCCAGCAGCTTGGACGGGACAGGGACCATAGGTGGCTACACCTTC
.,.,TRBV19,TRBJ1-3,CASSILLRQSSGNTIYF,TGTGCCAGTAGTATTCTACTAAGACAATCCTCTGGAAACACCATATATTTT
TRBD1,.,TRBV2,TRBJ1-2,CASSESGGRNYGYTF,TGTGCCAGCAGTGAATCAGGGGGACGTAACTATGGCTACACCTTC
.,medium-sized,TRBV3-1/TRBV3-2,TRBJ1-1,CASSLGETEAFF,TGTGCCAGCAGTCTGGGGGAAACTGAAGCTTTCTTT
.,.,TRBV5-1,TRBJ2-2,CASSFLLEVAGELFF,TGCGCCAGCAGCTTCTTGCTAGAAGTAGCCGGGGAGCTGTTTTTT
TRBD1,.,TRBV13,TRBJ1-6,CASSKTGTGNSPLHF,TGTGCCAGCAGTAAAACCGGGACAGGAAATTCACCCCTCCACTTT
TRBD2,.,TRBV7-9,TRBJ2-1,CASSLNSGRGLSDFF,TGTGCCAGCAGCTTAAATAGCGGGAGGGGCTTGAGTGATTTCTTC
TRBD2,.,TRBV11-3,TRBJ2-3,CASSLGMAGGPTDTQYF,TGTGCCAGCAGCTTAGGGATGGCGGGGGGGCCCACAGATACGCAGTATTTT
.,few,TRBV30,TRBJ1-5,CAWAPGVGQNQPQHF,TGTGCCTGGGCACCCGGTGTAGGACAGAATCAGCCCCAGCATTTT
.,.,TRBV30,TRBJ2-4,CAWSVGGGGKNIQYF,TGTGCCTGGAGTGTGGGTGGGGGAGGCAAAAACATTCAGTACTTC
.,.,TRBV4-2,TRBJ2-3,CASSRGFGGTRTDTQYF,TGTGCCAGCAGCCGGGGATTCGGGGGAACCCGCACAGATACGCAGTATTTT
TRBD2,.,TRBV30,TRBJ2-7,CAWKLAGLDTYEQYF,TGTGCCTGGAAACTAGCGGGACTCGACACCTACGAGCAGTACTTC
TRBD1,.,TRBV10-3,TRBJ1-1,CAISEPDRGTEAFF,TGTGCCATCAGTGAGCCCGACAGGGGTACTGAAGCTTTCTTT
.,.,TRBV13,TRBJ2-3,CASSPPGGIQGIGTQYF,TGTGCCAGCAGCCCCCCAGGTGGAATCCAGGGTATAGGTACGCAGTATTTT
.,.,TRBV6-2/TRBV6-3,TRBJ2-7,CASSFGKSNEQYF,TGTGCCAGCAGTTTCGGTAAGAGCAACGAGCAGTACTTC
.,.,TRBV11-2,TRBJ1-5,CASSLTGGNQPQHF,TGTGCCAGCAGCTTGACAGGTGGCAATCAGCCCCAGCATTTT
TRBD2,.,TRBV11-2,TRBJ2-3,CASSPGLEFRIDTQYF,TGTGCCAGCAGCCCCGGACTAGAGTTCCGCATTGATACGCAGTATTTT
.,.,TRBV6-5,TRBJ2-7,CASRNRAHEQYF,TGTGCCAGCAGAAACAGGGCCCACGAGCAGTACTTC
.,.,TRBV28,TRBJ2-7,CASRYRGSSYEQYF,TGTGCCAGCAGGTATAGAGGGTCATCCTACGAGCAGTACTTC
.,.,TRBV5-1,TRBJ2-2,CASSLLGGLDTGELFF,TGCGCCAGCAGCTTGTTGGGGGGGCTCGACACCGGGGAGCTGTTTTTT
.,.,TRBV12-3/TRBV12-4,TRBJ1-2,CASSLEGNYGYTF,TGTGCCAGCAGTTTGGAGGGGAACTATGGCTACACCTTC
.,.,TRBV9,TRBJ2-5,CASSVEVGSETQYF,TGTGCCAGCAGCGTAGAAGTAGGTAGTGAGACCCAGTACTTC
.,.,TRBV3-1/TRBV3-2,TRBJ2-3,CASSQDPPTDTQYF,TGTGCCAGCAGCCAAGATCCGCCAACAGATACGCAGTATTTT
.,.,TRBV2,TRBJ1-4,CASCFVTNEKLFF,TGTGCCAGCTGTTTTGTAACTAATGAAAAACTGTTTTTT
.,.,TRBV12-3/TRBV12-4,TRBJ1-4,CASSLGRPEKLFF,TGTGCCAGCAGTTTAGGCAGACCCGAAAAACTGTTTTTT
.,.,TRBV19,TRBJ2-3,CASSPRTGKGTDTQYF,TGTGCCAGTAGTCCAAGAACAGGGAAAGGCACAGATACGCAGTATTTT
TRBD2,.,TRBV7-9,TRBJ2-3,CASSSTQLAGVGDTQYF,TGTGCCAGCAGCTCCACCCAACTAGCGGGAGTGGGGGATACGCAGTATTTT
TRBD1,.,TRBV5-1,TRBJ1-2,CASSSDGTGGAYGYTF,TGCGCCAGCAGCTCGGACGGGACAGGGGGCGCCTATGGCTACACCTTC
TRBD2,.,TRBV28,TRBJ2-3,CASSLYPPLAGGGTQYF,TGTGCCAGCAGTTTATATCCACCTCTAGCGGGGGGTGGTACGCAGTATTTT
TRBD2,.,TRBV4-2,TRBJ2-1,CASSQASGGAGNEQFF,TGTGCCAGCAGCCAAGCTAGCGGGGGGGCGGGGAATGAGCAGTTCTTC
.,.,TRBV7-9,TRBJ2-3,CASSVGTLTDTQYF,TGTGCCAGCAGCGTAGGGACTCTCACAGATACGCAGTATTTT
TRBD2,.,TRBV2,TRBJ2-3,CASSPLGGRGTDTQYF,TGTGCCAGCAGTCCCTTGGGCGGGAGGGGCACAGATACGCAGTATTTT
TRBD2,.,TRBV11-2,TRBJ2-1,CASSLVATSGFNEQFF,TGTGCCAGCAGCTTAGTTGCTACTAGCGGGTTCAATGAGCAGTTCTTC
.,.,TRBV5-6,TRBJ1-2,CASSLGGRIYGYTF,TGTGCCAGCAGCTTGGGAGGCAGGATCTATGGCTACACCTTC
.,.,TRBV4-2,TRBJ1-2,CASSLPGGADGYTF,TGTGCCAGCAGCCTTCCTGGGGGGGCTGATGGCTACACCTTC
.,.,TRBV5-1,TRBJ2-2,CASSLRSYNTGELFF,TGCGCCAGCAGCTTGAGATCTTACAACACCGGGGAGCTGTTTTTT
.,.,TRBV5-4,TRBJ1-5,CASSGEGGQPQHF,TGTGCCAGCAGCGGAGAGGGGGGTCAGCCCCAGCATTTT
.,.,TRBV6-8,TRBJ1-6,CASSPRAGSNSPLHF,TGTGCCAGCAGTCCACGGGCAGGGAGTAATTCACCCCTCCACTTT
.,.,TRBV6-5,TRBJ1-2,CASSYSIRDGYTF,TGTGCCAGCAGTTACTCGATCCGGGATGGCTACACCTTC
TRBD1,.,TRBV6-1,TRBJ1-3,CASSETIGGLTGNTIYF,TGTGCCAGCAGTGAGACTATAGGGGGCCTCACTGGAAACACCATATATTTT
.,.,TRBV12-5,TRBJ1-1,CASGLGTGGHTEAFF,.
.,.,TRBV3-1/TRBV3-2,TRBJ1-5,CASIPTAQPQHF,TGTGCCAGCATCCCGACAGCTCAGCCCCAGCATTTT
TRBD1,.,TRBV6-5,TRBJ2-5,CASSTTGAETQYF,TGTGCCAGCAGTACGACAGGGGCAGAGACCCAGTACTTC
.,.,TRBV5-6,TRBJ2-7,CASSRGFNSYEQYF,TGTGCCAGCAGCCGCGGGTTCAACTCCTACGAGCAGTACTTC
TRBD2,once,TRBV27,TRBJ2-7,CASSPRTGGGMYEQYF,TGTGCCAGCAGTCCCCGGACTGGGGGGGGTATGTACGAGCAGTACTTC